The TCR beta chain described here comes from a study of early T cells in non-severe SARS-CoV-2 infection. Study details: Sequencing input comprised bulk RNA from unsorted whole blood; chain pairing was not available.

Overall study findings and caveats: Matches to VDJdb favored anti-spike CD8 responses and missed private and CD4 specificities.

V was cut by 4 bases and J by 3 bases, with 10 bases left in between. The CDR3 extends over 14 amino acids. Looked up from germline, CDR1 is WNHNN and CDR2 is SYGVQD (reference sequence). Attached unique molecular identifiers marked individual cDNA molecules. One entry per CDR3 protein, called by TCRdb with MiXCR from the 5' RACE reads. The profile shows around 27,000 distinct CDR3 sequences, roughly 6.6% of them singletons. Comments on this clonotype: Its antigen is unidentified.

This TCR came from an adult who was a healthcare worker with PCR-confirmed SARS-CoV-2 infection or an uninfected control (not recorded which). The chain recombines TRBV10-1 with TRBJ2-1; D may match TRBD1 or TRBD2 (5 bases each). Specimen: whole blood. As DNA, the CDR3 is TGCGCCAGCAGTGGGGGGTCCCTCTACAATGAGCAGTTCTTC. It translates to CASSGGSLYNEQFF.